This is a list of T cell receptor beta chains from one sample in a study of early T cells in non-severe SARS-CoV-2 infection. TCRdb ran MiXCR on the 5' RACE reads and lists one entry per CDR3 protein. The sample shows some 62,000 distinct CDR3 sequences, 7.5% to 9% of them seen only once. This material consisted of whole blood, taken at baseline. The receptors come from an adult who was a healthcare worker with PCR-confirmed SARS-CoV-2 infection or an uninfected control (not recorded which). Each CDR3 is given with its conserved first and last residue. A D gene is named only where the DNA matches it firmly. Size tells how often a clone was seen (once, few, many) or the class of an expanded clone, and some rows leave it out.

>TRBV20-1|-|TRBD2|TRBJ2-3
CSASADLAGATQYF
TGCAGTGCTAGCGCTGATTTAGCGGGAGCAACGCAGTATTTT
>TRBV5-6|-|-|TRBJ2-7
CASSLVPWEQYF
TGTGCCAGCAGCTTGGTCCCTTGGGAGCAGTACTTC
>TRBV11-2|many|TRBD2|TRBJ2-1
CASSLFAGGYNEQFF
TGTGCCAGCAGCCTCTTTGCGGGAGGGTACAATGAGCAGTTCTTC
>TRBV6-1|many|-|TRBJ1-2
CASSGNLRLYYGYTF
TGTGCCAGCAGTGGAAACCTAAGACTCTACTATGGCTACACCTTC
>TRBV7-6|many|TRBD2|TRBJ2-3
CASSLSGTTDTQYF
TGTGCCAGCAGCTTGAGCGGGACCACAGATACGCAGTATTTT
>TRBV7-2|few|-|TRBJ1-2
CASSLVPDTNYGYTF
TGTGCCAGCAGCTTAGTCCCCGACACTAACTATGGCTACACCTTC
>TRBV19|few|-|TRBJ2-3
CASSIRGAGMGTDTQYF
TGTGCCAGTAGTATCCGAGGAGCGGGCATGGGCACAGATACGCAGTATTTT
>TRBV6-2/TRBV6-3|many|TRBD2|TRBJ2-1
CASSPPSGRASYNEQFF
TGTGCCAGCAGCCCCCCTAGCGGGAGGGCCTCCTACAATGAGCAGTTCTTC
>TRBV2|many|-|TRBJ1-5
CASSERELWPQHF
TGTGCCAGCAGTGAACGGGAGCTTTGGCCCCAGCATTTT
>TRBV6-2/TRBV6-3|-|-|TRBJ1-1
CASSYNPNTEAFF
TGTGCCAGCAGTTACAATCCGAACACTGAAGCTTTCTTT
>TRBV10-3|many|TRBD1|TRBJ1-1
CAISESGQGGTEAFF
TGTGCCATCAGTGAGTCTGGACAGGGGGGCACTGAAGCTTTCTTT
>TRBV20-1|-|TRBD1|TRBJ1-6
CSASSFRDRYSPLHF
TGCAGTGCTAGCTCCTTCCGGGACAGATATTCACCCCTCCACTTT
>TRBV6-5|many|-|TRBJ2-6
CASSYGPSGANVLTF
TGTGCCAGCAGTTACGGACCGTCTGGGGCCAACGTCCTGACTTTC
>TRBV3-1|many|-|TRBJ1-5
CASSPETSGGNQPQHF
TGTGCCAGCAGCCCGGAGACAAGCGGGGGGAATCAGCCCCAGCATTTT
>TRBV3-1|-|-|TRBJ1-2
CASSQDPAANYGYTF
TGTGCCAGCAGCCAAGACCCGGCAGCTAACTATGGCTACACCTTC
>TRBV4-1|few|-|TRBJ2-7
CASSLVGSSYEQYF
TGCGCCAGCAGCCTGGTAGGAAGCTCCTACGAGCAGTACTTC
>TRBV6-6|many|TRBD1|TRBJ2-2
CASTRTGQTGELFF
TGTGCCAGCACCAGGACAGGGCAAACCGGGGAGCTGTTTTTT
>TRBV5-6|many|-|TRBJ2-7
CASSFRDRTYEQYF
TGTGCCAGCAGCTTTCGCGACAGGACCTACGAGCAGTACTTC
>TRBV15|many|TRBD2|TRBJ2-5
CATSTEPSGSETQYF
TGTGCCACCAGCACGGAACCTAGCGGGAGTGAGACCCAGTACTTC
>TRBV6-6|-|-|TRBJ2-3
CASSYPDEGYRTDTQYF
TGTGCCAGCAGTTACCCCGACGAGGGTTACCGCACAGATACGCAGTATTTT
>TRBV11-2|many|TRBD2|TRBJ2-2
CASSLATSGREAEGFANTGELFF
TGTGCCAGCAGCTTAGCGACTAGCGGGAGGGAGGCCGAGGGGTTCGCGAACACCGGGGAGCTGTTTTTT
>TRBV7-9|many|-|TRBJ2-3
CASSPTDTQYF
TGTGCCAGCAGCCCCACAGATACGCAGTATTTT
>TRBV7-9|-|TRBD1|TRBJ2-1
CASSPGGYNEQFF
TGTGCCAGCAGCCCAGGGGGCTACAATGAGCAGTTCTTC
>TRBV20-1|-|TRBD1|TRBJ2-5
CSASRDRGKTQYF
TGCAGTGCTTCCCGGGACAGGGGAAAGACCCAGTACTTC
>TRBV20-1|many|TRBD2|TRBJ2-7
CSARALGTSGEQYF
TGCAGTGCTAGAGCGCTAGGGACTAGCGGCGAGCAGTACTTC
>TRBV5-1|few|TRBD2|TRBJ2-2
CASSLLAGADSGELFF
TGCGCCAGCAGCTTATTAGCGGGAGCAGATTCCGGGGAGCTGTTTTTT
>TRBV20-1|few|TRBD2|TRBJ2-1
CSASGPSGSFYEQFF
TGCAGTGCTAGCGGTCCTAGCGGGAGTTTCTATGAGCAGTTCTTC